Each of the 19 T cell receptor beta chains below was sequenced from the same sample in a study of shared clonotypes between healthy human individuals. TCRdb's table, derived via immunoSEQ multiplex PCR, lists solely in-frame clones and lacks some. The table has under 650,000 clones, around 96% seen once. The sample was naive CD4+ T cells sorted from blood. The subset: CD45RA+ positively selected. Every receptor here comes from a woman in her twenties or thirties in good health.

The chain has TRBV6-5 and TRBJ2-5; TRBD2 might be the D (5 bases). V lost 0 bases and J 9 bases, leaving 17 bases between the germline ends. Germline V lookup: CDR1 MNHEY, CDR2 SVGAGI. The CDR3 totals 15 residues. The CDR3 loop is CASSYSRVASPAQYF. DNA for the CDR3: TGTGCCAGCAGTTACTCGCGGGTGGCCTCGCCGGCCCAGTACTTC.

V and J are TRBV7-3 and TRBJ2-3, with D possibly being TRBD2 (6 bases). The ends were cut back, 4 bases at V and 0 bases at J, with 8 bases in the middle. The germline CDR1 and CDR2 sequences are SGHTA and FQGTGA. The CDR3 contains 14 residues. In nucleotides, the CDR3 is TGTGCCAGCAGCTCCGGGAGTAGCACAGATACGCAGTATTTT. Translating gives CASSSGSSTDTQYF.

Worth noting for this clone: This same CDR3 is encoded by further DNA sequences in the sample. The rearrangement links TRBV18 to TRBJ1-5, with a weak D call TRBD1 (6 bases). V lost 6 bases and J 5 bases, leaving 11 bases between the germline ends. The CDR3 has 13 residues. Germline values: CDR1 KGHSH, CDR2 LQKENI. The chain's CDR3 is CASSPGEDQPQHF. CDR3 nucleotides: TGTGCCAGCTCTCCAGGGGAGGATCAGCCCCAGCATTTT.

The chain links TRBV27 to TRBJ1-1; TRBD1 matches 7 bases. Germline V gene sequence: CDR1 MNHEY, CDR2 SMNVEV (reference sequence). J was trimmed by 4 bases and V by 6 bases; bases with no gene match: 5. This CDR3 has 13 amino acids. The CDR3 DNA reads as TGTGCCAGCAGGGGCAGGGGGACCACTGAAGCTTTCTTT. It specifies CASRGRGTTEAFF.

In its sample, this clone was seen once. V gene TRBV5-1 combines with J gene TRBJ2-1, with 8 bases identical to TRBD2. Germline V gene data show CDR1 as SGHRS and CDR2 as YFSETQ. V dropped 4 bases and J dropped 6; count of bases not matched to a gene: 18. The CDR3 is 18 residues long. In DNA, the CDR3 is TGCGCCAGCAGCCCCGGTATAACGGGAGGGCGTATAATCAATGAGCAGTTCTTC. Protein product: CASSPGITGGRIINEQFF.

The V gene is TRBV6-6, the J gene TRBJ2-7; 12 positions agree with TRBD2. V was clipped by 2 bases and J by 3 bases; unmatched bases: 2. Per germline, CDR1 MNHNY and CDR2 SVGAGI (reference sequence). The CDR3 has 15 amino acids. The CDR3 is CASSYVTSGSYEQYF. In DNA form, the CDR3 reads TGTGCCAGCAGTTACGTGACTAGCGGGAGCTACGAGCAGTACTTC.

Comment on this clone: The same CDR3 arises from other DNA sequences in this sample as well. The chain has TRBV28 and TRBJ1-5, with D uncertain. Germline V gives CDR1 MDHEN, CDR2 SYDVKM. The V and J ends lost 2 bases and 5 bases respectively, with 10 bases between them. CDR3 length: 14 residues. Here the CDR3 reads CASSLGGGDQPQHF. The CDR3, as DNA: TGTGCCAGCAGTTTAGGTGGTGGGGATCAGCCCCAGCATTTT.

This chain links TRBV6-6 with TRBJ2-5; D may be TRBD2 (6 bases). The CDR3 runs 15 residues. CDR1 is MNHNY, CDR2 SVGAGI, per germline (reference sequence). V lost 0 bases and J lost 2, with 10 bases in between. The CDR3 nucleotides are TGTGCCAGCAGTTACTCACGGGGGACTCAAGAGACCCAGTACTTC. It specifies CASSYSRGTQETQYF.

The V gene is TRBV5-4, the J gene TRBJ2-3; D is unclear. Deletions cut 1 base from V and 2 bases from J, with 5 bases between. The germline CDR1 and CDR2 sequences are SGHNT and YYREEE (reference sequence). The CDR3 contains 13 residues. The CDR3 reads CASSLTNTDTQYF. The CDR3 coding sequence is TGTGCCAGCAGCTTGACAAACACAGATACGCAGTATTTT.

CDR3 in DNA: TGTGCCAGCAGTCCCTACAGGGGTGTTGTCTACGAGCAGTACTTC. It specifies CASSPYRGVVYEQYF. The chain recombines TRBV6-5 with TRBJ2-7; TRBD1 matches at 7 bases. Looked up from germline, CDR1 is MNHEY and CDR2 is SVGAGI. The V gene end was trimmed by 5 bases and the J gene end by 3 bases; junction bases not matched to a gene: 10. This CDR3 is built from 15 residues.

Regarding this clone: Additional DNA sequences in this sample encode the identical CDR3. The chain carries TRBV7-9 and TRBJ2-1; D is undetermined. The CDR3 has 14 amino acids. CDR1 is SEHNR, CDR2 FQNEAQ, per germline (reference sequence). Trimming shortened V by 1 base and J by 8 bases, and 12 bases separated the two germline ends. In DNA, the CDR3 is TGTGCCAGCAGCTTAGGGACCAGCGTCGATGAGCAGTTCTTC. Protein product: CASSLGTSVDEQFF.

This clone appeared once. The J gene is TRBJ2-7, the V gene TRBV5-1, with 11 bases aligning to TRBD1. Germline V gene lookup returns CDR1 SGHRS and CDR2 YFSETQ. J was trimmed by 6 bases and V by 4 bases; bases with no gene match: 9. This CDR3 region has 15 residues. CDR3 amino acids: CASSPDRGRFVEQYF. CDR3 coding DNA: TGCGCCAGCAGCCCGGACAGGGGGCGATTCGTCGAGCAGTACTTC.

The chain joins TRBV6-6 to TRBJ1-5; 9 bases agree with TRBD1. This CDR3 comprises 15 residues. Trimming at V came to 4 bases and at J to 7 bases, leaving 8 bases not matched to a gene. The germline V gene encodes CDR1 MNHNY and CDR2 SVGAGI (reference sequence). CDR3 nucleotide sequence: TGTGCCAGCAGTTCCGACAGGGGGAATACCCAGCCCCAGCATTTT. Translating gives CASSSDRGNTQPQHF.

As DNA, the CDR3 is TGTGCCAGTAGCCCCCGGGCGGGAGGGCCCTACGAGCAGTACTTC. It encodes CASSPRAGGPYEQYF. The rearrangement joins TRBV19 to TRBJ2-7, with 9 bases that match TRBD2. The CDR3 consists of 15 residues. V lost 6 bases and J lost 2; bases outside the gene matches: 8. CDR1 and CDR2 (germline): LNHDA, SQIVND (reference sequence).

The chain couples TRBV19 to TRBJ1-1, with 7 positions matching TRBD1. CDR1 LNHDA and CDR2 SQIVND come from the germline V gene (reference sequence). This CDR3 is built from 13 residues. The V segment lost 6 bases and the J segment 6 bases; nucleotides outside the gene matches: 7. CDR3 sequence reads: CASSPTGFSEAFF. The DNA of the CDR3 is TGTGCCAGTAGCCCGACAGGGTTCTCTGAAGCTTTCTTT.

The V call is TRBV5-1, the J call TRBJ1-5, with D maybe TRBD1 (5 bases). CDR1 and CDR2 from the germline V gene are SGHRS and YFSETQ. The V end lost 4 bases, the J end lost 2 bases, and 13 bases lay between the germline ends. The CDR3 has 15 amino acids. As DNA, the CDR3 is TGCGCCAGCAGCCGTGAAGGGGACGGCAATCAGCCCCAGCATTTT. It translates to CASSREGDGNQPQHF. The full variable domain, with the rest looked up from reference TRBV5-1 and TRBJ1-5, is KAGVTQTPRYLIKTRGQQVTLSCSPISGHRSVSWYQQTPGQGLQFLFEYFSETQRNKGNFPGRFSGRQFSNSRSEMNVSTLELGDSALYLCASSREGDGNQPQHFGDGTRLSIL.

CDR3 DNA sequence: TGTGCCAGCAGCTTGGCCGAAGAAGAGACCCAGTACTTC. Translation gives CASSLAEEETQYF. This rearrangement joins TRBV5-4 to TRBJ2-5; D not certain. Germline V gene data show CDR1 as SGHNT and CDR2 as YYREEE (reference sequence). The V and J ends lost 0 bases and 3 bases respectively, with 6 bases between them. The CDR3 contains 13 residues. Drawing the rest from reference TRBV5-4 and TRBJ2-5, the complete variable domain is ETGVTQSPTHLIKTRGQQVTLRCSSQSGHNTVSWYQQALGQGPQFIFQYYREEENGRGNFPPRFSGLQFPNYSSELNVNALELDDSALYLCASSLAEEETQYFGPGTRLLVL.

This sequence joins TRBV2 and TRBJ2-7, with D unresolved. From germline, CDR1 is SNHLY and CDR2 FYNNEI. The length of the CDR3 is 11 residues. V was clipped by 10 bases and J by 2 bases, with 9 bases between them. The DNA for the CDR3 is TGTGCCACCTCACCCGCCTACGAGCAGTACTTC. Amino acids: CATSPAYEQYF.

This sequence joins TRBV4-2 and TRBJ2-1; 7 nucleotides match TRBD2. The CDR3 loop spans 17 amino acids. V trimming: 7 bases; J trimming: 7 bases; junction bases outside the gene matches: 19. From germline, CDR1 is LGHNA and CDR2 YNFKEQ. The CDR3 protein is CASNLGGKKLDRNEQFF. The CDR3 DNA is TGTGCCAGCAACCTCGGGGGGAAAAAACTGGATCGAAATGAGCAGTTCTTC.